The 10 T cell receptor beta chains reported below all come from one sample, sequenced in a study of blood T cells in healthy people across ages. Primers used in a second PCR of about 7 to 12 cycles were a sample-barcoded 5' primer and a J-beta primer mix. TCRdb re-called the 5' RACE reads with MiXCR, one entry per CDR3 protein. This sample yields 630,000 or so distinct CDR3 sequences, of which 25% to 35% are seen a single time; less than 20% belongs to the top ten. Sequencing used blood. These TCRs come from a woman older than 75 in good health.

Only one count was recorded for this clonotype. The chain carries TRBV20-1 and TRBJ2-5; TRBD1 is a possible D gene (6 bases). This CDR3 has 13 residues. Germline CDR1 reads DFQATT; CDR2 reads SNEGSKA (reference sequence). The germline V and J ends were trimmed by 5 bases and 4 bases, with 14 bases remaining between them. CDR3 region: CSAHRVLRETQYF. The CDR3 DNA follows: TGCAGTGCTCACAGGGTTTTACGAGAGACCCAGTACTTC.

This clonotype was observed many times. Written as DNA, the CDR3 is TGTGCCAGCAGGCCTCAGGGCCGACTCAACAATGAGCAGTTCTTC. Translated, it gives CASRPQGRLNNEQFF. The J gene is TRBJ2-1, the V gene TRBV5-4; tentative D call: TRBD1 (5 bases). Germline CDR1 SGHNT, CDR2 YYREEE (reference sequence). This CDR3 has 15 residues. Trimming pared 5 bases from V and 5 bases from J, leaving 17 bases between. The full variable domain, its missing parts supplied by reference TRBV5-4 and TRBJ2-1, is ETGVTQSPTHLIKTRGQQVTLRCSSQSGHNTVSWYQQALGQGPQFIFQYYREEENGRGNFPPRFSGLQFPNYSSELNVNALELDDSALYLCASRPQGRLNNEQFFGPGTRLTVL.

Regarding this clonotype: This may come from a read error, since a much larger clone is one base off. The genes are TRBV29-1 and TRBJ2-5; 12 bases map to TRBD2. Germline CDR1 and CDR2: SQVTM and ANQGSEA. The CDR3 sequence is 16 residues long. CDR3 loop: CSVEGLAGTSRGEQYF. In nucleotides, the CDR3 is TGCAGCGTGGAAGGACTAGCGGGGACTAGTCGAGGTGAGCAGTACTTC. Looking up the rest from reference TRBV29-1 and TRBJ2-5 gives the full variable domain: SAVISQKPSRDICQRGTSLTIQCQVDSQVTMMFWYRQQPGQSLTLIATANQGSEATYESGFVIDKFPISRPNLTFSTLTVSNMSPEDSSIYLCSVEGLAGTSRGEQYFGPGTRLLVL.

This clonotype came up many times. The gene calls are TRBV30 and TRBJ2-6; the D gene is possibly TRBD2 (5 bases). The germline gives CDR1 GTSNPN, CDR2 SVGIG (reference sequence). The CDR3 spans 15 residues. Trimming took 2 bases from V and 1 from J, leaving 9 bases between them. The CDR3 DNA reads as TGTGCCTGGAGTCCTAGACTATCTGGGGCCAACGTCCTGACTTTC. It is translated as CAWSPRLSGANVLTF.

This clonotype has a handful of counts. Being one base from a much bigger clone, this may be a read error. The DNA for the CDR3 is TGTGCCAGCGGCCGGGGGGAGCGGTTTTTT. Translation gives CASGRGERFF. The chain is built from TRBV6-5 and TRBJ2-2; 7 nucleotides align to TRBD2. CDR3 length: 10 amino acids. CDR1 is MNHEY and CDR2 is SVGAGI in the germline V gene.

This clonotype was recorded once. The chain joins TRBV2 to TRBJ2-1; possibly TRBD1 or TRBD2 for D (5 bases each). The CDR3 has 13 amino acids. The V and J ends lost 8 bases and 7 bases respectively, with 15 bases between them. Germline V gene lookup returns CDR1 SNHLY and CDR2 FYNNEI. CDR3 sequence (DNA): TGTGCCAGCGAGAAGTTGGGGGTGAATGAGCAGTTCTTC. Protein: CASEKLGVNEQFF.

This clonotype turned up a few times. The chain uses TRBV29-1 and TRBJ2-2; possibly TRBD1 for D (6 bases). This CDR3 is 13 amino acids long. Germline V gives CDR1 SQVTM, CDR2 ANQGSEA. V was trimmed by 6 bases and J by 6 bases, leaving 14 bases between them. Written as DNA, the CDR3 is TGCAGCGTGGCGTTATGGGGGCCCGGGGAGCTGTTTTTT. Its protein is CSVALWGPGELFF.

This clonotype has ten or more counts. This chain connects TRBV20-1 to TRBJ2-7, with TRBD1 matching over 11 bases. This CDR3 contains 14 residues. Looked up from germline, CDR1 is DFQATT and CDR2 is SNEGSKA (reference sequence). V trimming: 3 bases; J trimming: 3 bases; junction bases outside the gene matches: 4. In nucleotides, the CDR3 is TGCAGTGCTAGGGACAGGGGGCTCATCTACGAGCAGTACTTC. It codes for CSARDRGLIYEQYF.

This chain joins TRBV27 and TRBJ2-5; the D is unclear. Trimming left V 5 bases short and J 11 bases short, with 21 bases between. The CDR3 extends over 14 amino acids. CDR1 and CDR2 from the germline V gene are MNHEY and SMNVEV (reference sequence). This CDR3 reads CASSPPPPYAEQYF. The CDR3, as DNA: TGTGCCAGCAGTCCCCCGCCCCCTTACGCTGAGCAGTACTTC.

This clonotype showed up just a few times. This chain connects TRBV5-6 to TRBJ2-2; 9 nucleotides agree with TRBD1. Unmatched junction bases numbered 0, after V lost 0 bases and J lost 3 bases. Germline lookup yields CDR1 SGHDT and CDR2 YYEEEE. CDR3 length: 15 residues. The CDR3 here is CASSLGDRDTGELFF. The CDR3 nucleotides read TGTGCCAGCAGCTTGGGGGACAGGGACACCGGGGAGCTGTTTTTT.